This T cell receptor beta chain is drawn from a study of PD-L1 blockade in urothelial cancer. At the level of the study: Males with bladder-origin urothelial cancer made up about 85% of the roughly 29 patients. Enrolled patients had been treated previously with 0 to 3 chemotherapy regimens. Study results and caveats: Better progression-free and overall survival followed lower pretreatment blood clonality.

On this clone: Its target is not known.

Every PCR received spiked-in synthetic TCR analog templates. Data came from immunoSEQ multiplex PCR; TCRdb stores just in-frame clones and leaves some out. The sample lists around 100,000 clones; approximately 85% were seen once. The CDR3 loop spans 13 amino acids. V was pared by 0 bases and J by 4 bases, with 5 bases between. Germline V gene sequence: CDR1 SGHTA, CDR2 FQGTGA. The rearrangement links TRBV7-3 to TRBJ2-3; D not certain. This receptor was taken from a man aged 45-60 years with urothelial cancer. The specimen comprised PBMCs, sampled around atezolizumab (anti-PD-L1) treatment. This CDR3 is CASSLTTADTQYF. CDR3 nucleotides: TGTGCCAGCAGCTTAACTACGGCAGATACGCAGTATTTT.